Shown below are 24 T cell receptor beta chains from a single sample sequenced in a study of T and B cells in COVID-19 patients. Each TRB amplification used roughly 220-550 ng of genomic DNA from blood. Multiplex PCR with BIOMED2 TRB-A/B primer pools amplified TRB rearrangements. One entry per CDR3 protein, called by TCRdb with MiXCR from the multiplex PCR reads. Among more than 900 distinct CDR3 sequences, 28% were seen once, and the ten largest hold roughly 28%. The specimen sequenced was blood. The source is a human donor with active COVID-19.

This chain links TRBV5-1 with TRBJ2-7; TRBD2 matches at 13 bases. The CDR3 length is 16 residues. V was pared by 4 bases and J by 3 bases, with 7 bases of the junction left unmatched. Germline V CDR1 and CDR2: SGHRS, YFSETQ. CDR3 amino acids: CASSPRTSGGSYEQYF. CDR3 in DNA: TGCGCCAGCAGCCCCAGGACTAGCGGGGGTAGCTACGAGCAGTACTTC.

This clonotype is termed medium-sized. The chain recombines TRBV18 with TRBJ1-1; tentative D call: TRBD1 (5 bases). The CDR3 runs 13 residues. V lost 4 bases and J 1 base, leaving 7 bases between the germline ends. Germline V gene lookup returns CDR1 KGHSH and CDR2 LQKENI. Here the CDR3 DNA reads TGTGCCAGCTCACGGGGGGGGAACACTGAAGCTTTCTTT. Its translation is CASSRGGNTEAFF.

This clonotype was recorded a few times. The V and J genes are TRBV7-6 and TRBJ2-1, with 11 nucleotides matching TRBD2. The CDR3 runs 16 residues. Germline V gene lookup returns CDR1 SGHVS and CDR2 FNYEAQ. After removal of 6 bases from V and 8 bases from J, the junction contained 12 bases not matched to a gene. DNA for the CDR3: TGTGCCAGCAGTTCCGGACTAGCGGGTTATGCCGATGAGCAGTTCTTC. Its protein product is CASSSGLAGYADEQFF.

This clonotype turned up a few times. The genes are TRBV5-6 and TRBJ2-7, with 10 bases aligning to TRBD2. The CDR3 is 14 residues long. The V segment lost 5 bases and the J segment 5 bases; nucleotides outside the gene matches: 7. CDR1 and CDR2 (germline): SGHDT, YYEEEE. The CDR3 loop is CASRLGLARNEQYF. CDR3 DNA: TGTGCCAGCAGGCTGGGACTAGCGAGGAACGAGCAGTACTTC.

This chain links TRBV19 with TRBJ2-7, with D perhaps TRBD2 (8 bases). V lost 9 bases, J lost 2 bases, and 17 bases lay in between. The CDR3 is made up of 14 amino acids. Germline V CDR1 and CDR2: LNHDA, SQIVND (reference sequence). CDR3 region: CARDRREVPYEQYF. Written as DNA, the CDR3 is TGTGCCAGGGACAGGCGGGAGGTCCCCTACGAGCAGTACTTC.

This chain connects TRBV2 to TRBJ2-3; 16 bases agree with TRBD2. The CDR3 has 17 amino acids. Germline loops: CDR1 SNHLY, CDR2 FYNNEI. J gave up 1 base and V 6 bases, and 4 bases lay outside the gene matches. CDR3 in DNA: TGTGCCAGCAGGGGACTAGCGGGAGGGTCTCGCACAGATACGCAGTATTTT. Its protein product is CASRGLAGGSRTDTQYF. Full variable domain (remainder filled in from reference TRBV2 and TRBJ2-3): EPEVTQTPSHQVTQMGQEVILRCVPISNHLYFYWYRQILGQKVEFLVSFYNNEISEKSEIFDDQFSVERPDGSNFTLKIRSTKLEDSAMYFCASRGLAGGSRTDTQYFGPGTRLTVL.

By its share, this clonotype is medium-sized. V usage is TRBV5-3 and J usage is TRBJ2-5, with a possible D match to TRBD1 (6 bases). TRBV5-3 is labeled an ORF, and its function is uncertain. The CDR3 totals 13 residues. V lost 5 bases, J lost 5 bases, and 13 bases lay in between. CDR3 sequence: CARSPTGNETQYF. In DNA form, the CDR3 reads TGTGCCAGAAGTCCCACAGGGAACGAGACCCAGTACTTC.

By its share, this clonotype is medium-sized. The CDR3 is CASKMGNYNSPLHF. In DNA, the CDR3 is TGTGCCAGCAAGATGGGGAATTATAATTCACCCCTCCACTTT. The V gene is TRBV11-2, the J gene TRBJ1-6; D remains ambiguous. CDR3 length: 14 residues. Germline CDR1 SGHAT, CDR2 FQNNGV. V lost 7 bases to trimming and J lost 4 bases, with 11 bases between them.

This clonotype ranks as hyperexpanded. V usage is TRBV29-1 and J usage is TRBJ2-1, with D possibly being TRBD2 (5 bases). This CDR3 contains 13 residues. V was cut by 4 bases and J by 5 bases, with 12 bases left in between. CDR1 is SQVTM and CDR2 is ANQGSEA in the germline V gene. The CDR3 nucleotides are TGCAGCGTTGGTCTCGGACTTGACAATGAGCAGTTCTTC. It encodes CSVGLGLDNEQFF.

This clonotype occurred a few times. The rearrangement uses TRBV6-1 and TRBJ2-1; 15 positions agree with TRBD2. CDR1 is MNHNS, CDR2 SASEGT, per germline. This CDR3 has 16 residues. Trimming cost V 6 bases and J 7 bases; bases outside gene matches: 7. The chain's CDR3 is CASSGPGLAGGNEQFF. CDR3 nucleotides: TGTGCCAGCAGCGGACCGGGACTAGCGGGGGGAAATGAGCAGTTCTTC.

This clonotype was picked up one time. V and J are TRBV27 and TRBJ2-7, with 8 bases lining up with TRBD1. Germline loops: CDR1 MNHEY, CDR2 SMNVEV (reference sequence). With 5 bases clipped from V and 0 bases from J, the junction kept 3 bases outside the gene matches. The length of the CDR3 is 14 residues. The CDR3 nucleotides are TGTGCCAGCAGTCCGGGACAGGACTCCTACGAGCAGTACTTC. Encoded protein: CASSPGQDSYEQYF.

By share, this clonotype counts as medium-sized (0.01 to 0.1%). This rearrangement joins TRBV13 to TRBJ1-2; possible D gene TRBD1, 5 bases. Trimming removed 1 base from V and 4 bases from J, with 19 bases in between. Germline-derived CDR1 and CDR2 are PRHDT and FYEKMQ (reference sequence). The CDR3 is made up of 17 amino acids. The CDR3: CASSLEGDPGRAYGYTF. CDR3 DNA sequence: TGTGCCAGCAGCTTAGAAGGGGACCCGGGCAGGGCCTATGGCTACACCTTC.

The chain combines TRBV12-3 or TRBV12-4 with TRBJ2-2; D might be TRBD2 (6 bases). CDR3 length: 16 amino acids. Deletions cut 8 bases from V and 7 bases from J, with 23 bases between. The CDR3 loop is CASAGGASSKVGELFF. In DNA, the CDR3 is TGTGCCAGCGCTGGAGGGGCCTCTAGTAAAGTCGGGGAGCTGTTTTTT.

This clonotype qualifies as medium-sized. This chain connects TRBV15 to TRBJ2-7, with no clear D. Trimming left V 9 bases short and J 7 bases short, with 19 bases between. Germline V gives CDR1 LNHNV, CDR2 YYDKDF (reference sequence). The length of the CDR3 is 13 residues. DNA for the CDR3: TGTGCCACATCAATCACAGAGCGCCGGGAGCAGTACTTC. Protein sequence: CATSITERREQYF.

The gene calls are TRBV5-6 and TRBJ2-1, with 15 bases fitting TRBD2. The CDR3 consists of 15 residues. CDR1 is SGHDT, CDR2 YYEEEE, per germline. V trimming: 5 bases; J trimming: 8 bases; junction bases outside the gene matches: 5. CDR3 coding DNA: TGTGCCAGCAGTTCGGGACTAGCGGGAGGCTATGAGCAGTTCTTC. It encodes CASSSGLAGGYEQFF.

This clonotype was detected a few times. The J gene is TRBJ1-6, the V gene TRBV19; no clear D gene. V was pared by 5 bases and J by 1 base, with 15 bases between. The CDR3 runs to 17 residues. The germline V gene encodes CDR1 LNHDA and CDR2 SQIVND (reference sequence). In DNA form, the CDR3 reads TGTGCCAGTAGTTGGAAGGCAGAGGTTTCCTATAATTCACCCCTCCACTTT. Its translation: CASSWKAEVSYNSPLHF.

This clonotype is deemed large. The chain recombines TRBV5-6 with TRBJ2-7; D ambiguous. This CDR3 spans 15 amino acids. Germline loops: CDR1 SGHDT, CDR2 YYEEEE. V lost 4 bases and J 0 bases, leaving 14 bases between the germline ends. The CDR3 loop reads CASSLTRKASYEQYF. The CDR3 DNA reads TGTGCCAGCAGCCTGACCCGTAAGGCCTCCTACGAGCAGTACTTC.

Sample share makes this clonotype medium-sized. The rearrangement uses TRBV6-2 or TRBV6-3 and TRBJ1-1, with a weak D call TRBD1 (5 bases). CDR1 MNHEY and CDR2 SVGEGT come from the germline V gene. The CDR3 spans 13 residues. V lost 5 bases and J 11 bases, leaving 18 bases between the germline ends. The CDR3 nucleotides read TGTGCCAGCAGTACCCGCGCGGGGGGAACGGCTTTCTTT. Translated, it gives CASSTRAGGTAFF.

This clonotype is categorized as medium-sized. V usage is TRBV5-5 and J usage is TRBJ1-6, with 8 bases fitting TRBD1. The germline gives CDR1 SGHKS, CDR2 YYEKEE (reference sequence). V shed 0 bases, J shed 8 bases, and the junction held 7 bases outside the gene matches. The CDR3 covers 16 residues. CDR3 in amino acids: CASSLGPGGIYSPLHF. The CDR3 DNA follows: TGTGCCAGCAGCTTGGGGCCAGGGGGCATATATTCACCCCTCCACTTT. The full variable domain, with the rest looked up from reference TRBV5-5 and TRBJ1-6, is DAGVTQSPTHLIKTRGQQVTLRCSPISGHKSVSWYQQVLGQGPQFIFQYYEKEERGRGNFPDRFSARQFPNYSSELNVNALLLGDSALYLCASSLGPGGIYSPLHFGNGTRLTVT.

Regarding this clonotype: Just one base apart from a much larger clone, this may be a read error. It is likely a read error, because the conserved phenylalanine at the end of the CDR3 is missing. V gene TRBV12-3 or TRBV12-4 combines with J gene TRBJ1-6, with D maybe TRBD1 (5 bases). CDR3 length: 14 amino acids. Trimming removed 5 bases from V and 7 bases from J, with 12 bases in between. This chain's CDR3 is CASSPGTGNSPLHL. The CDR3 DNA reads TGTGCCAGCAGTCCCGGGACGGGGAATTCACCCCTCCACTTA.

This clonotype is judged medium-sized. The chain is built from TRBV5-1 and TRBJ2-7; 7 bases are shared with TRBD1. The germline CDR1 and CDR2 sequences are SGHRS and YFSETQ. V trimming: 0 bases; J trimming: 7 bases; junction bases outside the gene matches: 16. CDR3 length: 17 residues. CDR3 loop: CASSLEVLGTAPTEQYF. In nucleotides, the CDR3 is TGCGCCAGCAGCTTGGAGGTCCTCGGGACAGCCCCTACGGAGCAGTACTTC.

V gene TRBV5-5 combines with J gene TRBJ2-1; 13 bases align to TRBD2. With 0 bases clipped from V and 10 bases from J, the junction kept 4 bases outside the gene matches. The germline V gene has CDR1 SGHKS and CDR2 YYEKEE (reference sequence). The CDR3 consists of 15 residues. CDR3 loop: CASSLGLAGGYEQFF. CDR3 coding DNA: TGTGCCAGCAGCTTGGGACTAGCGGGGGGATACGAGCAGTTCTTC.

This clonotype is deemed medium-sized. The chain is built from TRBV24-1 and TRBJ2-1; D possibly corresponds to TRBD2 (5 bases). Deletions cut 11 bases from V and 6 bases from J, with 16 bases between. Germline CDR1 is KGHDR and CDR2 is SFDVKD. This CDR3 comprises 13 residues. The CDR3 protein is CAIAPLDLNEQFF. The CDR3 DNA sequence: TGTGCCATTGCCCCACTAGACCTCAATGAGCAGTTCTTC.

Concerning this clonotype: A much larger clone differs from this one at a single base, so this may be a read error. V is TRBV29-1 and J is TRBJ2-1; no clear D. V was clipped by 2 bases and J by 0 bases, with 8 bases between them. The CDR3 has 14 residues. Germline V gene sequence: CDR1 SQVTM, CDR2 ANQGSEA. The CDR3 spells CSVESFSSYNEQFF. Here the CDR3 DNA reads TGCAGCGTTGAATCGTTCAGCTCCTACAATGAGCAGTTCTTC.